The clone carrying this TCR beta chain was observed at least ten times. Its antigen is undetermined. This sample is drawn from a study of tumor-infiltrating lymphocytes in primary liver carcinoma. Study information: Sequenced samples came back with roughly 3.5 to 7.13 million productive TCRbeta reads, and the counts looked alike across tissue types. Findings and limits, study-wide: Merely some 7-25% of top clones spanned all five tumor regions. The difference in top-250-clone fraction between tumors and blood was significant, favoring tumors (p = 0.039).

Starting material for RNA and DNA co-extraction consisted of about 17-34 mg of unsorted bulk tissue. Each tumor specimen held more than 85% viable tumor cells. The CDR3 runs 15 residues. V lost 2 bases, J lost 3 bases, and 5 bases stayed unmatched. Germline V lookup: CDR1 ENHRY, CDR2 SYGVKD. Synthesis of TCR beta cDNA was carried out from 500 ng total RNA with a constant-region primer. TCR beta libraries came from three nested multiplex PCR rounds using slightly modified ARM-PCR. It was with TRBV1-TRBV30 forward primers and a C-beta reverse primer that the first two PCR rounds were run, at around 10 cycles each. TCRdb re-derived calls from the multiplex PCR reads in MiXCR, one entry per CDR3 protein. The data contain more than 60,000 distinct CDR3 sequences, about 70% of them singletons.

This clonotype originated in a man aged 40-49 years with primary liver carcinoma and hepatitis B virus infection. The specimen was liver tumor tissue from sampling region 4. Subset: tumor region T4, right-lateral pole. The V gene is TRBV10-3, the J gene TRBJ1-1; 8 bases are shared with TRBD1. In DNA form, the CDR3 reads TGTGCCATCAGTGAGGACAGGGGTAAGGACACTGAAGCTTTCTTT. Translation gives CAISEDRGKDTEAFF.